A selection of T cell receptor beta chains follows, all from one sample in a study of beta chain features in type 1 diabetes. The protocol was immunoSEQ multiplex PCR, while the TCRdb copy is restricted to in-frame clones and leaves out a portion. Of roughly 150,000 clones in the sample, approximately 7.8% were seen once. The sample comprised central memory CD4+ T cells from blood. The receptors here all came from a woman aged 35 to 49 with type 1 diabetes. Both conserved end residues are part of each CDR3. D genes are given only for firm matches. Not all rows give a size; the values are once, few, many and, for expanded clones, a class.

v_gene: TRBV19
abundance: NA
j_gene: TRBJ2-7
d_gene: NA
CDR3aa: CASSWADSYEQYF
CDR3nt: TGTGCCAGTAGTTGGGCAGACTCCTACGAGCAGTACTTC

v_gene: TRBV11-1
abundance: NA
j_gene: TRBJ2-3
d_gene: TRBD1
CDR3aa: CASSWGTGDSGDTQYF
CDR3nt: TGTGCCAGCAGCTGGGGGACAGGGGATAGTGGCGATACGCAGTATTTT

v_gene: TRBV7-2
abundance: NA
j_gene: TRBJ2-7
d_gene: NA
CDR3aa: CASSLVSGNLYEQYF
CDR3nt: TGTGCCAGCAGCTTAGTCAGTGGCAACCTCTACGAGCAGTACTTC

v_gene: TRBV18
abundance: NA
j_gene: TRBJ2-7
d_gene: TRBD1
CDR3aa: CASSGIDRDASGYEQYF
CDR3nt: TGTGCCAGCTCCGGAATCGACAGGGACGCTTCAGGCTACGAGCAGTACTTC

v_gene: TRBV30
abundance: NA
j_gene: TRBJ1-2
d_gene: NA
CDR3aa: CALGRGAAGYTF
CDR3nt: TGTGCCTTAGGGCGGGGGGCGGCTGGCTACACCTTC

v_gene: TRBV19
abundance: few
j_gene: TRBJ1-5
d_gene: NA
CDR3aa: CASSNTGPQPQHF
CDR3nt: TGTGCCAGTAGTAACACAGGGCCTCAGCCCCAGCATTTT

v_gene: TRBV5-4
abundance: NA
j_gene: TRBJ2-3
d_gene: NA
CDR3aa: CASSLLGASTDTQYF
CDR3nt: TGTGCCAGCAGCTTACTGGGGGCCTCCACAGATACGCAGTATTTT

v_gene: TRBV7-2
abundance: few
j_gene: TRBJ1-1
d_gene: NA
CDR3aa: CASSITVNTEAFF
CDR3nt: TGTGCCAGCAGCATTACAGTGAACACTGAAGCTTTCTTT

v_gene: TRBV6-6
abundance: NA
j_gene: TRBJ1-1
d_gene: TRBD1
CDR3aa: CASSLDRGRSSEAFF
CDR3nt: TGTGCCAGCAGTTTGGACAGGGGAAGGAGTAGTGAAGCTTTCTTT

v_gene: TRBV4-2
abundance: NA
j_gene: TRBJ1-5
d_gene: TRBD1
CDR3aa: CASSQGAGTGGAEPQHF
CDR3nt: TGTGCCAGCAGCCAAGGGGCCGGGACAGGGGGCGCCGAGCCCCAGCATTTT

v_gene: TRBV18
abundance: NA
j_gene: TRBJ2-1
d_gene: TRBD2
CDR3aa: CASSPGGRHNEQFF
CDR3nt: TGTGCCAGCTCACCTGGCGGGAGACACAATGAGCAGTTCTTC

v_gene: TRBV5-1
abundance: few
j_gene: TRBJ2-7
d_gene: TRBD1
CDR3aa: CASSLPATGKGYEQYF
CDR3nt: TGCGCCAGCAGCCTCCCCGCGACAGGGAAAGGCTACGAGCAGTACTTC

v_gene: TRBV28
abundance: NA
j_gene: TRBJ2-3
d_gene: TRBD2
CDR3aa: CASSSPWDGGGSTDTQYF
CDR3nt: TGTGCCAGCAGTTCCCCTTGGGATGGGGGAGGGAGCACAGATACGCAGTATTTT

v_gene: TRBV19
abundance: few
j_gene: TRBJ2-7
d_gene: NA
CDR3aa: CASSPRAVQYF
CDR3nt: TGTGCCAGTAGTCCCAGGGCGGTGCAGTACTTC

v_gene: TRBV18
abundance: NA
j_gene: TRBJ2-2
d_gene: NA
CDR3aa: CASSPKEVRNTGELFF
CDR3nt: TGTGCCAGCTCACCAAAAGAGGTCCGGAACACCGGGGAGCTGTTTTTT

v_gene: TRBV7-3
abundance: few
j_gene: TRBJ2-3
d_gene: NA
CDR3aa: CASSGGLTDTQYF
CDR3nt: TGTGCCAGCAGCGGGGGCCTCACAGATACGCAGTATTTT

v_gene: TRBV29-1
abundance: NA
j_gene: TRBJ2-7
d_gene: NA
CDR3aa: CSVVVVTTPYEQYF
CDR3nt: TGCAGCGTTGTGGTCGTCACCACTCCCTACGAGCAGTACTTC

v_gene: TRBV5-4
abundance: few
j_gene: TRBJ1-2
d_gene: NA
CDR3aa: CASSPSGHQGYGYTF
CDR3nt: TGTGCCAGCAGCCCCTCGGGACACCAGGGCTATGGCTACACCTTC

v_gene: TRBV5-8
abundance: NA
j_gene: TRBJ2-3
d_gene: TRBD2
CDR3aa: CASSLGGRATDTQYF
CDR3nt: TGTGCCAGCAGCTTAGGCGGGAGGGCCACAGATACGCAGTATTTT

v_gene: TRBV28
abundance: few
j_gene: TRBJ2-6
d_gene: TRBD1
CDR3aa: CASRTGASGANVLTF
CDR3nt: TGTGCCAGCAGGACAGGGGCGTCTGGGGCCAACGTCCTGACTTTC

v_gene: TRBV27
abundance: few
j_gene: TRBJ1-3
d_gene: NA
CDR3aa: CASSPGFSGNTIYF
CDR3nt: TGTGCCAGCAGCCCAGGGTTCTCGGGAAACACCATATATTTT

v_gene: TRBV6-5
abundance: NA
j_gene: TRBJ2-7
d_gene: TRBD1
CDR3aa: CASSTLTGSGVEQYF
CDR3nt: TGTGCCAGCAGTACCCTGACAGGGAGTGGAGTCGAGCAGTACTTC

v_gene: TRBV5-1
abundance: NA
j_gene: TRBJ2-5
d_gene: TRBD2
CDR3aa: CASSTSGRAAETQYF
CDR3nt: TGCGCCAGCAGCACCAGCGGGAGGGCCGCGGAGACCCAGTACTTC

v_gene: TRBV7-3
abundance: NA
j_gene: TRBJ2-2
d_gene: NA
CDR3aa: CASSSQPSAGGELFF
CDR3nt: TGTGCCAGCAGCTCGCAACCCTCGGCGGGCGGGGAGCTGTTTTTT

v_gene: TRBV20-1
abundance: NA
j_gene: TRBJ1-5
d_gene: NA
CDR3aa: CSTQQDQPQHF
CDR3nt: TGCAGTACACAACAGGATCAGCCCCAGCATTTT

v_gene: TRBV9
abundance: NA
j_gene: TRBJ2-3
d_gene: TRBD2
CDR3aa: CASSVGLAGGDTQYF
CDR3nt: TGTGCCAGCAGCGTAGGACTAGCGGGAGGAGATACGCAGTATTTT

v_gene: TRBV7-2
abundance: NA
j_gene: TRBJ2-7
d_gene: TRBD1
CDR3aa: CASRTDRGEMSEQYF
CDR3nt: TGTGCCAGCAGAACCGACAGGGGGGAGATGTCGGAGCAGTACTTC

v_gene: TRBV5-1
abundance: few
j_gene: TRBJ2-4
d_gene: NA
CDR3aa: CASSSGTQLQNIQYF
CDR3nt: TGCGCCAGCAGCTCCGGGACTCAACTCCAAAACATTCAGTACTTC

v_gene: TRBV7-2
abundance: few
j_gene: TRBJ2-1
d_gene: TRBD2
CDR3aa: CASSTDASGRLNEQFF
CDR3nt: TGTGCCAGCAGCACCGACGCTAGCGGGAGACTCAATGAGCAGTTCTTC

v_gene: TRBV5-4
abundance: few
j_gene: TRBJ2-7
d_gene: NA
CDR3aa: CASSLAREPYEQYF
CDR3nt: TGTGCCAGCAGCTTGGCCAGGGAACCCTACGAGCAGTACTTC

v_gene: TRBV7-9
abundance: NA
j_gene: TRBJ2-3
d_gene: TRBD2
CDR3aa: CASGAGGATDTQYF
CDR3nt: TGTGCCAGCGGAGCGGGGGGGGCCACAGATACGCAGTATTTT

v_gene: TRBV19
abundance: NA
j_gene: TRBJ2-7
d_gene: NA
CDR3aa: CASSSRVSGEQYF
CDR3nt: TGTGCCAGTAGTTCCAGGGTTTCGGGCGAGCAGTACTTC

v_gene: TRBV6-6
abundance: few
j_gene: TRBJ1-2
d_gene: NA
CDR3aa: CASRPHQDYGYTF
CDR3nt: TGTGCCAGCAGACCCCATCAGGACTATGGCTACACCTTC

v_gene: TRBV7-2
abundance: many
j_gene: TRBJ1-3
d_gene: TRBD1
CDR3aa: CASTPDRFSGNTIYF
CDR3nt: TGTGCCAGCACCCCGGACAGGTTCTCTGGAAACACCATATATTTT

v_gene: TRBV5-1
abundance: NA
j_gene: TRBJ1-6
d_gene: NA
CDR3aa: CASSLTAEGDSPLHF
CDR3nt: TGCGCCAGCAGCCTGACAGCCGAGGGGGATTCACCCCTCCACTTT

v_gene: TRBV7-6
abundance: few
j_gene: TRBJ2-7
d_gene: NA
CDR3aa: CASSTRGYEQYF
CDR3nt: TGTGCCAGCAGCACCAGGGGCTACGAGCAGTACTTC

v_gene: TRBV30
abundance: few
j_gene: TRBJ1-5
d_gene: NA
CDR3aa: CAWSGDSDQPQHF
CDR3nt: TGTGCCTGGAGCGGTGACAGTGATCAGCCCCAGCATTTT

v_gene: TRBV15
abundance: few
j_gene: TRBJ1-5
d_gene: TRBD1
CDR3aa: CATSSSGTGGHQPQHF
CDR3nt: TGTGCCACCAGCAGTTCTGGGACAGGGGGCCATCAGCCCCAGCATTTT

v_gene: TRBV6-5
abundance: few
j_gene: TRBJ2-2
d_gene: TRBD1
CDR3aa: CASSPVGQTTGELFF
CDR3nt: TGTGCCAGCAGTCCCGTGGGACAGACTACCGGGGAGCTGTTTTTT

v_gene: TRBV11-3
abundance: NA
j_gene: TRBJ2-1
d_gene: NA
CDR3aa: CASSLDGAGEQFF
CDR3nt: TGTGCCAGCAGCTTAGATGGGGCGGGGGAGCAGTTCTTC

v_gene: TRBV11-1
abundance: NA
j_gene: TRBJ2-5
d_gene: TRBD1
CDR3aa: CASSRTGGQETQYF
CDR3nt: TGTGCCAGCAGTCGGACAGGGGGGCAAGAGACCCAGTACTTC

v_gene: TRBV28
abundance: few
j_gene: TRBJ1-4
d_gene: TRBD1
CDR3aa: CATRPSRDRGPATNEKLFF
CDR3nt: TGTGCCACCCGACCGTCCCGGGACAGGGGCCCCGCAACTAATGAAAAACTGTTTTTT

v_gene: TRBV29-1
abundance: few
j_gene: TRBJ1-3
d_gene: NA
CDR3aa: CSVARGVSGNTIYF
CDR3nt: TGCAGCGTTGCAAGGGGCGTTTCTGGAAACACCATATATTTT

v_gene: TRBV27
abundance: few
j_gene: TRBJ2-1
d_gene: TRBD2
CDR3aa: CASSLSREGYNEQFF
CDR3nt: TGTGCCAGCAGTTTATCAAGGGAGGGATACAATGAGCAGTTCTTC

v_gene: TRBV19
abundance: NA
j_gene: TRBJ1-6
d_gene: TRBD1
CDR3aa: CASSMEGALGGSPLHF
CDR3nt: TGTGCCAGTAGTATGGAGGGGGCGCTTGGGGGATCACCCCTCCACTTT

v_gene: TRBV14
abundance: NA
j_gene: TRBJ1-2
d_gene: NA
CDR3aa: CASSASRDIYYGYTF
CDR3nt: TGTGCCAGCAGCGCGTCTCGGGACATCTACTATGGCTACACCTTC

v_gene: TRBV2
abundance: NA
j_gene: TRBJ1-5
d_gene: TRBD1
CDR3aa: CASSGDREGQPQHF
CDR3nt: TGTGCCAGCAGTGGGGACAGGGAGGGACAGCCCCAGCATTTT

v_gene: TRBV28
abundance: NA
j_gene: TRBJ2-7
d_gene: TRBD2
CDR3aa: CASRTSDTYEQYF
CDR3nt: TGTGCCAGCCGTACTAGCGACACCTACGAGCAGTACTTC

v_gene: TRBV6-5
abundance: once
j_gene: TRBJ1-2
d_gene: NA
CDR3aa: CASRPQGNGYTF
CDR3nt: TGTGCCAGCAGGCCCCAGGGGAATGGCTACACCTTC

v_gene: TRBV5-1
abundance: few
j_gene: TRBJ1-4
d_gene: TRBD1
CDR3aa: CASSSQGAGEKLFF
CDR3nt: TGCGCCAGCAGCTCCCAGGGGGCCGGAGAAAAACTGTTTTTT

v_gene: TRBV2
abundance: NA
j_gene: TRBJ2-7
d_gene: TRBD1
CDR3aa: CASNRDRGYEQYF
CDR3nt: TGTGCCAGCAACCGGGACAGGGGCTACGAGCAGTACTTC